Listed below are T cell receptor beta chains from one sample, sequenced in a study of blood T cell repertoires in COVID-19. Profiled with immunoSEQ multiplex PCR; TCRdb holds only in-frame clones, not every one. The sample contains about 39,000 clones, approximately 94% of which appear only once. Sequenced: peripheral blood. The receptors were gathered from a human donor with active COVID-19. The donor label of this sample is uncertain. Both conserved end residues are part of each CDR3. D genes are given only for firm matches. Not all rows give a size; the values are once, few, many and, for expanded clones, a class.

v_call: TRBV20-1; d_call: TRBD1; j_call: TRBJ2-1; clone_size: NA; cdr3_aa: CSASGQGAYNEQFF; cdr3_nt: TGCAGTGCCAGTGGACAGGGTGCCTACAATGAGCAGTTCTTC
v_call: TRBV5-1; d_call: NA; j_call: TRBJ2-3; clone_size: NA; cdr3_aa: CASSLVGGSTQYF; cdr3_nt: TGCGCCAGCAGCTTGGTCGGGGGAAGCACGCAGTATTTT
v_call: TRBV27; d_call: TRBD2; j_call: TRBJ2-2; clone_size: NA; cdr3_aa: CASSPRGGRAGELFF; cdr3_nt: TGTGCCAGCAGTCCCCGCGGGGGGAGGGCCGGGGAGCTGTTTTTT
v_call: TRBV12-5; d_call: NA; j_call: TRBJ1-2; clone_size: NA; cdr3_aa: CASGFPTGLNGYTF; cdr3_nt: TGTGCTAGTGGTTTTCCCACAGGGCTCAATGGCTACACCTTC
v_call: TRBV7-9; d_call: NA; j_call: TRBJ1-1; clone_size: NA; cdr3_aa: CASSLAKGGWSSTEAFF; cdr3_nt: TGTGCCAGCAGCCTCGCGAAAGGGGGATGGTCTAGCACTGAAGCTTTCTTT
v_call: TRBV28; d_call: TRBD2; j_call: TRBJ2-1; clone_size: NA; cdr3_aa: CASGVAGDNEQFF; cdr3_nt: TGTGCCAGCGGGGTCGCGGGAGACAATGAGCAGTTCTTC
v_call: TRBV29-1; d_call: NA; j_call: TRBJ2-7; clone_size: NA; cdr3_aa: CSPCRGSEQYF; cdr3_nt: TGCAGCCCATGCAGGGGCTCCGAGCAGTACTTC
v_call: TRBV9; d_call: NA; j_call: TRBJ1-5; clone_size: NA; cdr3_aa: CASSPRGGGQPQHF; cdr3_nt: TGTGCCAGCAGCCCCCGGGGGGGTGGACAGCCCCAGCATTTT
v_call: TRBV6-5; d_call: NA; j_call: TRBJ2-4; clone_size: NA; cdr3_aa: CASSYSGARRENIQYF; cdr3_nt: TGTGCCAGCAGTTACTCAGGGGCGAGGAGAGAAAACATTCAGTACTTC
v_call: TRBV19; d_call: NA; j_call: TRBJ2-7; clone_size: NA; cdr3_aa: CASSRTGSPYEQYF; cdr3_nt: TGTGCCAGTAGTCGAACAGGGTCCCCCTACGAGCAGTACTTC
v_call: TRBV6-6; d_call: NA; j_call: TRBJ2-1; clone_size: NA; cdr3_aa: CASSYSMRLAYNEQFF; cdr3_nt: TGTGCCAGCAGTTACTCGATGCGACTAGCCTACAATGAGCAGTTCTTC
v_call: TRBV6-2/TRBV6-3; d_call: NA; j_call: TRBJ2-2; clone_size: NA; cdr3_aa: CASSYARNTGELFF; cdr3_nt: TGTGCCAGCAGTTACGCCAGAAACACCGGGGAGCTGTTTTTT
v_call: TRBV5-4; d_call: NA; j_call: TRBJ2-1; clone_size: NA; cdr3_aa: CASSLARGNQFF; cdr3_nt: TGTGCCAGCAGCTTGGCCCGAGGGAACCAGTTCTTC
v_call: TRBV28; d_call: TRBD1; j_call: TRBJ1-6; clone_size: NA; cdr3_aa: CASSLTGANSPLHF; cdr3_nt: TGTGCCAGCAGTTTAACAGGGGCCAATTCACCCCTCCACTTT
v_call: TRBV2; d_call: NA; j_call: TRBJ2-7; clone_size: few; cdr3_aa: CASTSREGVYEQYF; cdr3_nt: TGTGCCAGCACCTCCAGAGAGGGGGTCTACGAGCAGTACTTC
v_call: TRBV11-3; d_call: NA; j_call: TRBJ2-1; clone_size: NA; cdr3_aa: CASSLDGKGGDEQFF; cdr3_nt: TGTGCCAGCAGCTTAGATGGAAAAGGGGGGGATGAGCAGTTCTTC
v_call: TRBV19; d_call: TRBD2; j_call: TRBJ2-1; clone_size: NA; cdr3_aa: CASTTGLAGNEQFF; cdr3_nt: TGTGCCAGCACCACAGGACTAGCGGGAAATGAGCAGTTCTTC
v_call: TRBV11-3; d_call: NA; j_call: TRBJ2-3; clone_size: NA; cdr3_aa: CASSRSRARTDTQYF; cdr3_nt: TGTGCCAGCAGCCGGTCCAGGGCTCGCACAGATACGCAGTATTTT
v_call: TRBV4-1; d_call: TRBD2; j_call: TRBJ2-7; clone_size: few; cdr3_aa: CASSRGTSGTYEQYF; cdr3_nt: TGCGCCAGCAGCCGAGGGACTAGCGGGACCTACGAGCAGTACTTC
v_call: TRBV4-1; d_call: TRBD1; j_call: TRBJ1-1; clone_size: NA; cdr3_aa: CASSQVGRGQGGTEAFF; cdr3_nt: TGCGCCAGCAGCCAAGTTGGAAGGGGGCAGGGTGGGACTGAAGCTTTCTTT
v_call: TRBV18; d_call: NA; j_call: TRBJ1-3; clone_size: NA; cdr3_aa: CASSRQLSSGNTIYF; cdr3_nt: TGTGCCAGCTCACGACAGCTTAGCTCTGGAAACACCATATATTTT
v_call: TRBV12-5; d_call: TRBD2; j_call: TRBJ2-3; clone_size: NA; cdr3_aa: CASGLGSGVQDTQYF; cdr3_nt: TGTGCTAGTGGTTTGGGCAGCGGGGTGCAAGATACGCAGTATTTT
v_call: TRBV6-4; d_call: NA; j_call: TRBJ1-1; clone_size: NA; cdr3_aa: CASSPSQGNTEAFF; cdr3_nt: TGTGCCAGCAGCCCTTCCCAGGGGAACACTGAAGCTTTCTTT
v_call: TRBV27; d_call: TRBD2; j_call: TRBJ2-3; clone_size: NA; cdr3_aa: CASSLLVPSPSGEPTTTDTQYF; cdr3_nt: TGTGCCAGCAGTTTATTAGTCCCCTCCCCCAGCGGGGAGCCAACGACCACAGATACGCAGTATTTT
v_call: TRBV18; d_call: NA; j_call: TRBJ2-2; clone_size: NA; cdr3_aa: CASSRRDSTGELFF; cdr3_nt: TGTGCCAGCTCACGCCGGGACTCCACCGGGGAGCTGTTTTTT
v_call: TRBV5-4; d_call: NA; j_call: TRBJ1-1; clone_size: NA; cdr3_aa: CASSLVGGPGEAFF; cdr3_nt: TGTGCCAGCAGCTTAGTAGGGGGTCCGGGGGAAGCTTTCTTT
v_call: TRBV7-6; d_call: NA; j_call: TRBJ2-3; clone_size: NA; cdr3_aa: CASSLGAGTTDTQYF; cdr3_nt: TGTGCCAGCAGCTTAGGGGCGGGGACCACAGATACGCAGTATTTT
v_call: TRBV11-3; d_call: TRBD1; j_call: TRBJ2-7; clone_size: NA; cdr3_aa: CASSPTGQVNEQYF; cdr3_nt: TGTGCCAGCAGCCCCACAGGACAGGTCAACGAGCAGTACTTC
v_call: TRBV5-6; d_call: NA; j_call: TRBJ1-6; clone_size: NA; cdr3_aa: CASSFSVKSNSPLHF; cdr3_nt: TGTGCCAGCAGCTTTAGTGTGAAGTCGAATTCACCCCTCCACTTT
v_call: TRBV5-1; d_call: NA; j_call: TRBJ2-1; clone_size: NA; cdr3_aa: CASSFPRSNVGEQFF; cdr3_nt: TGCGCCAGCAGCTTCCCCCGATCGAACGTCGGTGAGCAGTTCTTC
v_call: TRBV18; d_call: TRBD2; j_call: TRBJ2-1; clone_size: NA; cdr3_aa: CASSLGGRAGEQFF; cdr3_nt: TGTGCCAGCTCCCTAGGCGGGAGGGCCGGTGAGCAGTTCTTC
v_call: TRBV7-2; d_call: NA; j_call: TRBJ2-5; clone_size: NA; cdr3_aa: CASSSSLETQYF; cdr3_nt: TGTGCCAGCAGCTCTAGCCTGGAGACCCAGTACTTC
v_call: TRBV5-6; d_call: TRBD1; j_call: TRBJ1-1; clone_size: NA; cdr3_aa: CASSLMDRDTEAFF; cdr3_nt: TGTGCCAGCAGCCTGATGGACAGGGACACTGAAGCTTTCTTT
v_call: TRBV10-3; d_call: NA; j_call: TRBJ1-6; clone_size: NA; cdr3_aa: CAISGNRERNSPLHF; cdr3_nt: TGTGCCATCAGTGGAAACAGGGAGAGGAATTCACCCCTCCACTTT
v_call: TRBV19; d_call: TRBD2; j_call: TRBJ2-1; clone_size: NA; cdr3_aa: CASSIFSSGVPSDNEQFF; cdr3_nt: TGTGCCAGTAGTATATTTTCTAGCGGGGTACCTTCGGATAATGAGCAGTTCTTC
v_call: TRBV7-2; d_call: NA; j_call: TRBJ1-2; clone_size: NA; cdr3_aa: CASSFSGVNYGYTF; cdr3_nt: TGTGCCAGCAGCTTCTCCGGGGTAAACTATGGCTACACCTTC
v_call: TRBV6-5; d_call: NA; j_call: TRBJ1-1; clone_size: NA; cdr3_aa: CASSKPPGHLEAFF; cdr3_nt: TGTGCCAGCAGTAAACCACCGGGACATCTTGAAGCTTTCTTT
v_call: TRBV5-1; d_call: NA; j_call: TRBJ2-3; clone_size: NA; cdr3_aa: CASSVTPGTDTQYF; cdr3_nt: TGCGCCAGCAGTGTCACCCCAGGAACAGATACGCAGTATTTT
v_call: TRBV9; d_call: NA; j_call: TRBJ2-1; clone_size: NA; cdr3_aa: CASQGDSNNEQFF; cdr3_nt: TGTGCCAGCCAAGGGGACTCCAACAATGAGCAGTTCTTC
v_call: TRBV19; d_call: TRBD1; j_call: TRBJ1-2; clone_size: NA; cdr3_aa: CASSIQGASNYGYTF; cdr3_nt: TGTGCCAGTAGTATTCAGGGGGCCTCTAACTATGGCTACACCTTC
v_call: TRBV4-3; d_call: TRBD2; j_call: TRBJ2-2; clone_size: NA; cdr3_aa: CASSQGTSRNTGELFF; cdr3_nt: TGCGCCAGCAGCCAAGGGACTAGCCGGAACACCGGGGAGCTGTTTTTT
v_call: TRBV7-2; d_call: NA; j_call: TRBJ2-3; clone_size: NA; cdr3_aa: CASSPRGGAGPDTQYF; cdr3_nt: TGTGCCAGCAGCCCACGAGGAGGCGCGGGGCCAGATACGCAGTATTTT
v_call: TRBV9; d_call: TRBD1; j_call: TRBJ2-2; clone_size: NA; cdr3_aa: CASSVVSGGRTGELFF; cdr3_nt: TGTGCCAGCAGCGTAGTGTCAGGGGGCCGAACCGGGGAGCTGTTTTTT
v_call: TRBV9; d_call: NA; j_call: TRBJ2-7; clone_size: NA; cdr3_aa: CASSLSGGSYEQYF; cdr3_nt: TGTGCCAGCAGCTTGAGTGGGGGGTCTTACGAGCAGTACTTC
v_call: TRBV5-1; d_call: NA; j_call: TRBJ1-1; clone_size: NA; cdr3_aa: CASSLAGGTVTEAFF; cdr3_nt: TGCGCCAGCAGCTTGGCCGGGGGTACGGTCACTGAAGCTTTCTTT
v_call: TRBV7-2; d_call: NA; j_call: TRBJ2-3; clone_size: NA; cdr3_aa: CASSLGQGHTDTQYF; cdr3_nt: TGTGCCAGCAGCTTGGGGCAGGGTCACACAGATACGCAGTATTTT
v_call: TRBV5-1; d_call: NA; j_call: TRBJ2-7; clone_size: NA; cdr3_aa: CASSLGSSVYEQYF; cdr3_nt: TGCGCCAGCAGCTTGGGTAGCTCGGTTTACGAGCAGTACTTC
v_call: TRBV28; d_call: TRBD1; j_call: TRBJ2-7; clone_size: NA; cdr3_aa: CASSSTGGRGSPYEQYF; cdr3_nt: TGTGCCAGCAGTTCAACTGGAGGCAGGGGGTCTCCCTACGAGCAGTACTTC
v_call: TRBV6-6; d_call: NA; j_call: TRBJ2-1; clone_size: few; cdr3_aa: CASSSTPNEQFF; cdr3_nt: TGTGCCAGCAGTTCCACACCGAATGAGCAGTTCTTC
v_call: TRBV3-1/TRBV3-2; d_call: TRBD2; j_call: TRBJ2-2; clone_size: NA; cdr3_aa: CASSQVGTSGRARSGELFF; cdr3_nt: TGTGCCAGCAGCCAAGTCGGGACTAGCGGGAGGGCCCGTTCGGGGGAGCTGTTTTTT
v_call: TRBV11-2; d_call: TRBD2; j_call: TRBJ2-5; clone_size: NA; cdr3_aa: CASSSMGLAEETQYF; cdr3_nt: TGTGCCAGCAGCTCTATGGGACTAGCTGAAGAGACCCAGTACTTC
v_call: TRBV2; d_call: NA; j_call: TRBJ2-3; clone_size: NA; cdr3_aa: CASSAAGARDTQYF; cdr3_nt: TGTGCCAGCAGTGCCGCGGGGGCCAGAGATACGCAGTATTTT
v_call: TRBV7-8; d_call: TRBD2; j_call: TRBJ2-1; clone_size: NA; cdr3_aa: CASSLWVLAGSSYNEQFF; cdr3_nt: TGTGCCAGCAGCTTATGGGTACTAGCGGGTTCCTCCTACAATGAGCAGTTCTTC
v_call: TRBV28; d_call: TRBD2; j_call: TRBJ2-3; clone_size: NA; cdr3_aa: CASRPLAGGLDTQYF; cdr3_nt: TGTGCCAGCAGACCATTAGCGGGGGGGTTGGATACGCAGTATTTT